Listed below are T cell receptor beta chains from one sample, sequenced in a study of blood T cell repertoires in COVID-19. Method: immunoSEQ multiplex PCR; TCRdb's copy keeps in-frame clones and lacks some. The sample holds some 360,000 clones; approximately 89% are singletons and the top ten take 3.9%. Source material: peripheral blood. Receptors originate from a woman aged 60-70 years with COVID-19, enrolled during active disease. Each CDR3 is given with its conserved first and last residue. Fields, in order: clone size, V gene, D gene, J gene, CDR3 protein, CDR3 DNA. The D gene is left open where the match is weak. The listing skips clone size in some rows; elsewhere it reads once, few, many or a size class.

clone size: .; V gene: TRBV5-1; D gene: TRBD2; J gene: TRBJ2-4; CDR3 protein: CASSLNPSGTKNIQYF; CDR3 DNA: TGCGCCAGCAGCCTCAACCCTAGCGGAACCAAAAACATTCAGTACTTC
clone size: once; V gene: TRBV6-6; D gene: .; J gene: TRBJ1-1; CDR3 protein: CASNEPGHPMNTEAFF; CDR3 DNA: TGTGCCAGCAACGAACCGGGACACCCTATGAACACTGAAGCTTTCTTT
clone size: .; V gene: TRBV4-1; D gene: TRBD1; J gene: TRBJ1-2; CDR3 protein: CASSQEFVHSGQGNYGYTF; CDR3 DNA: TGCGCCAGCAGCCAAGAATTTGTGCATTCTGGACAGGGGAACTATGGCTACACCTTC
clone size: .; V gene: TRBV6-5; D gene: TRBD1; J gene: TRBJ1-1; CDR3 protein: CASSYRPGQTNTEAFF; CDR3 DNA: TGTGCCAGCAGTTACCGCCCGGGACAGACAAACACTGAAGCTTTCTTT
clone size: once; V gene: TRBV27; D gene: TRBD1; J gene: TRBJ1-3; CDR3 protein: CASSSLTGVFENTIYF; CDR3 DNA: TGTGCCAGCAGTTCCCTGACAGGGGTATTTGAAAACACCATATATTTT
clone size: once; V gene: TRBV11-2; D gene: TRBD2; J gene: TRBJ2-3; CDR3 protein: CASSLRGTRGTDTQYF; CDR3 DNA: TGTGCCAGCAGCTTAAGGGGGACTAGAGGAACAGATACGCAGTATTTT
clone size: .; V gene: TRBV3-1/TRBV3-2; D gene: .; J gene: TRBJ1-1; CDR3 protein: CASSPQGTEAFF; CDR3 DNA: TGTGCCAGCAGCCCCCAGGGCACTGAAGCTTTCTTT
clone size: .; V gene: TRBV5-1; D gene: .; J gene: TRBJ2-5; CDR3 protein: CASSPRRLGPTETQYF; CDR3 DNA: TGCGCCAGCAGCCCCAGGCGTCTCGGTCCCACCGAGACCCAGTACTTC
clone size: .; V gene: TRBV3-1/TRBV3-2; D gene: .; J gene: TRBJ2-7; CDR3 protein: CASSQLNNEQYF; CDR3 DNA: TGTGCCAGCAGCCAACTGAACAACGAGCAGTACTTC
clone size: .; V gene: TRBV5-5; D gene: .; J gene: TRBJ2-3; CDR3 protein: CASIWSGGTDTQYF; CDR3 DNA: TGTGCCAGCATTTGGTCAGGGGGCACAGATACGCAGTATTTT
clone size: .; V gene: TRBV5-1; D gene: .; J gene: TRBJ2-1; CDR3 protein: CASSLDRTLTPNEQFF; CDR3 DNA: TGCGCCAGCAGCTTGGACCGGACACTAACTCCCAATGAGCAGTTCTTC
clone size: .; V gene: TRBV4-1; D gene: .; J gene: TRBJ2-1; CDR3 protein: CASSRGLSEQFF; CDR3 DNA: TGCGCCAGCAGCCGCGGACTATCTGAGCAGTTCTTC
clone size: .; V gene: TRBV5-6; D gene: TRBD2; J gene: TRBJ2-3; CDR3 protein: CASSSGLAGVSSTDTQYF; CDR3 DNA: TGTGCCAGCAGCTCGGGACTAGCGGGGGTTTCAAGCACAGATACGCAGTATTTT
clone size: .; V gene: TRBV4-1; D gene: TRBD1; J gene: TRBJ1-5; CDR3 protein: CASSPPDRRHQPQHF; CDR3 DNA: TGCGCCAGCAGCCCTCCGGACAGGCGGCATCAGCCCCAGCATTTT
clone size: few; V gene: TRBV4-2; D gene: TRBD1; J gene: TRBJ2-4; CDR3 protein: CASSQESRGRGKNIQYF; CDR3 DNA: TGTGCCAGCAGCCAAGAGTCCAGGGGGCGCGGCAAAAACATTCAGTACTTC
clone size: .; V gene: TRBV5-1; D gene: .; J gene: TRBJ2-3; CDR3 protein: CASSLGLDTQYF; CDR3 DNA: TGCGCCAGCAGCTTGGGTCTAGATACGCAGTATTTT
clone size: once; V gene: TRBV5-1; D gene: .; J gene: TRBJ2-5; CDR3 protein: CASSLDRPGGKETQYF; CDR3 DNA: TGCGCCAGCAGCTTGGACCGGCCAGGGGGGAAAGAGACCCAGTACTTC
clone size: .; V gene: TRBV28; D gene: .; J gene: TRBJ1-4; CDR3 protein: CAIRGSNEKLFF; CDR3 DNA: TGCGCTATCCGGGGGTCTAATGAAAAACTGTTTTTT